Detailed here is one T cell receptor beta chain. Its antigen is undetermined. Profiling relied on immunoSEQ multiplex PCR, and the TCRdb table lists in-frame clones only, not all of them. This table has approximately 91,000 clones, 80% to 90% appearing once. Germline values: CDR1 MNHNY, CDR2 SVGAGI (reference sequence). The CDR3 runs 13 residues. Germline trimming cut 10 bases from V and 3 bases from J; bases unmatched to any gene: 7. This sample was included in a study of OX40 agonist ivuxolimab in advanced cancers. Across the study: Dose-escalation subjects each had hepatocellular carcinoma, melanoma, renal cell or head and neck cancer. Overall study findings and caveats: The expanded peripheral T cells' antigen specificity was not determined.

Patients were ineligible given autoimmune disease history or systemic immunosuppression. The receptor's source is an adult with an advanced solid tumor such as melanoma, head and neck, liver or kidney cancer. The chain recombines TRBV6-6 with TRBJ2-7; 9 bases map to TRBD2. The sequencing used CD4+ or CD8+ T cells sorted from blood, collected in a trial of the OX40 agonist ivuxolimab. The CDR3 reads CATAGGIRYEQYF. In DNA, the CDR3 is TGTGCCACCGCGGGAGGGATTCGCTACGAGCAGTACTTC.